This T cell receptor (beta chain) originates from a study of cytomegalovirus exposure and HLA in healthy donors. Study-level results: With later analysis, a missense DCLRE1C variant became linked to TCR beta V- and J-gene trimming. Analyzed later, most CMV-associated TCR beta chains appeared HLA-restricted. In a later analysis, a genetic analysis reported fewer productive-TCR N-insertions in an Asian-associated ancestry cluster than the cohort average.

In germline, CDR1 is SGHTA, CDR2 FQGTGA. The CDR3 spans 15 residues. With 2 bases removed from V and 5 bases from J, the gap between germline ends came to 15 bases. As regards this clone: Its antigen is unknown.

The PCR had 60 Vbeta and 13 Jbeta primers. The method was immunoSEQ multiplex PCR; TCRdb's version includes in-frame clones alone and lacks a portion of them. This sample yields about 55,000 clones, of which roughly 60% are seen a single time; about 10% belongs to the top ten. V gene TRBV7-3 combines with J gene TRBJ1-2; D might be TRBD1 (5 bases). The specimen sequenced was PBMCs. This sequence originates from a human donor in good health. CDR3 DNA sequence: TGTGCCAGCAGCTTATACCCCGGACACACGTATGGCTACACCTTC. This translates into CASSLYPGHTYGYTF.